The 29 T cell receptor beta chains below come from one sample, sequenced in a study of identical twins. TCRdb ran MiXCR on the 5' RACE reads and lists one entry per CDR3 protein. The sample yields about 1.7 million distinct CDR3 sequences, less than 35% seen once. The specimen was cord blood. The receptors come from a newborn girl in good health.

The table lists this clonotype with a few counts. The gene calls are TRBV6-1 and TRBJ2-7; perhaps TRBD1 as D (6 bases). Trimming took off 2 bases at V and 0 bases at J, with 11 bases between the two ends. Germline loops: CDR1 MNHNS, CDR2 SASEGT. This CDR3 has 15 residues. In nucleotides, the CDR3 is TGTGCCAGCAGTGAAATGGGGGCCAGCTCCTACGAGCAGTACTTC. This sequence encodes CASSEMGASSYEQYF.

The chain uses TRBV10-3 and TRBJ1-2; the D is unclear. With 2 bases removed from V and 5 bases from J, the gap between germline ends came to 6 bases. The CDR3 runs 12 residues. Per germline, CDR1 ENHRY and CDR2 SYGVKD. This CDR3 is CAISETAYGYTF. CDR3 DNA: TGTGCCATCAGTGAGACAGCTTATGGCTACACCTTC.

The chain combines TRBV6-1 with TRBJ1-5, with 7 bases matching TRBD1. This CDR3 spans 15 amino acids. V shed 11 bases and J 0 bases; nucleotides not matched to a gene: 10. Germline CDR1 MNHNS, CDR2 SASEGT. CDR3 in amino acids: CACRDRHYSNQPQHF. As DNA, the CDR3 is TGTGCCTGCCGGGACAGACATTATAGCAATCAGCCCCAGCATTTT.

The CDR3 loop reads CASSLLAQRDTQYF. In DNA, the CDR3 is TGCGCCAGCAGCTTATTGGCTCAAAGAGATACGCAGTATTTT. The chain links TRBV5-1 to TRBJ2-3; D gene ambiguous. This CDR3 contains 14 residues. V lost 2 bases to trimming and J lost 5 bases, with 12 bases between them. The V gene's germline CDR1 is SGHRS and CDR2 YFSETQ. The full variable domain, in which reference TRBV5-1 and TRBJ2-3 provide the parts outside the CDR3, is KAGVTQTPRYLIKTRGQQVTLSCSPISGHRSVSWYQQTPGQGLQFLFEYFSETQRNKGNFPGRFSGRQFSNSRSEMNVSTLELGDSALYLCASSLLAQRDTQYFGPGTRLTVL.

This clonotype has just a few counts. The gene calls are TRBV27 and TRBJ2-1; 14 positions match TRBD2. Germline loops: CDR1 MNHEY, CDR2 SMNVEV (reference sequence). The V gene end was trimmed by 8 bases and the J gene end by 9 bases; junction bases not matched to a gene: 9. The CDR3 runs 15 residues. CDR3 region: CASGTSGRGGGEQFF. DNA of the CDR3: TGTGCCAGCGGGACTAGCGGGAGAGGTGGAGGTGAGCAGTTCTTC.

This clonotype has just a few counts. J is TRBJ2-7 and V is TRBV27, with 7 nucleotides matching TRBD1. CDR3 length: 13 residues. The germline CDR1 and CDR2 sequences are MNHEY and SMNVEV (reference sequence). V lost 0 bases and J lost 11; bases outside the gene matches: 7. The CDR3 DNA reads TGTGCCAGCAGTTTATCAGACAGGGCTGGGAAGTACTTC. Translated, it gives CASSLSDRAGKYF.

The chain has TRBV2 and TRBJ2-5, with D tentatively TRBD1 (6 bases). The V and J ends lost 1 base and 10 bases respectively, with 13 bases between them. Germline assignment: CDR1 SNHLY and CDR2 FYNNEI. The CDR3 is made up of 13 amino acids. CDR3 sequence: CASSEGGGQIQYF. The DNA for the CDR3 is TGTGCCAGCAGTGAAGGAGGAGGACAGATCCAGTACTTC.

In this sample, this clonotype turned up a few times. The chain's CDR3 is CASSLGVFRAFF. The CDR3 nucleotides are TGTGCCAGCAGCCTGGGGGTCTTCCGGGCTTTCTTT. The chain carries TRBV3-1 and TRBJ1-1; D possibly corresponds to TRBD1 (5 bases). This CDR3 comprises 12 residues. V was trimmed by 4 bases and J by 11 bases, leaving 14 bases between them. The germline gives CDR1 LGHDT, CDR2 YNNKEL (reference sequence).

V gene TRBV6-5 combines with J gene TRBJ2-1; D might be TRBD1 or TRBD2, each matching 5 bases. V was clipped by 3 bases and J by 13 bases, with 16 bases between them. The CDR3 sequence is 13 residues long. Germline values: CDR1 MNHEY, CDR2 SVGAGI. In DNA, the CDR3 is TGTGCCAGCAGTTATCAACATTCAGGGACCCAGTTCTTC. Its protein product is CASSYQHSGTQFF.

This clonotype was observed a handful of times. CDR3 sequence: CGAQLAYGYTF. Here the CDR3 DNA reads TGCGGCGCTCAGCTGGCCTATGGCTACACCTTC. The chain combines TRBV29-1 with TRBJ1-2; D ambiguous. This CDR3 is 11 amino acids long. From germline, CDR1 is SQVTM and CDR2 ANQGSEA.

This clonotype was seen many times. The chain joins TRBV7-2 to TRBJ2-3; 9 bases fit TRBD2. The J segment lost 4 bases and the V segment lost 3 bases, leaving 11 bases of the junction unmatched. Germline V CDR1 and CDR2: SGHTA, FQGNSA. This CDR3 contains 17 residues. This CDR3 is CASSFVRGTSLPDTQYF. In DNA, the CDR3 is TGTGCCAGCAGCTTCGTTCGCGGGACTAGCCTTCCAGATACGCAGTATTTT.

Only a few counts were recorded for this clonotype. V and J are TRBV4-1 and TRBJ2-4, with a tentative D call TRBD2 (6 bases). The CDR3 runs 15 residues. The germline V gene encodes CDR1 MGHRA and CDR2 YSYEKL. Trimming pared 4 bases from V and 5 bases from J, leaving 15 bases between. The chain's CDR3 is CASSRTTRGENIQYF. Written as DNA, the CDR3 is TGCGCCAGCAGCCGGACTACTCGGGGTGAAAACATTCAGTACTTC.

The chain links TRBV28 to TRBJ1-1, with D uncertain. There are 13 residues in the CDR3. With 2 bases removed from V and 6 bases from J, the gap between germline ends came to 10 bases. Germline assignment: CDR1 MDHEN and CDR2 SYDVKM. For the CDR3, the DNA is TGTGCCAGCAGTTTACAGTTGATCCCTGAAGCTTTCTTT. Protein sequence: CASSLQLIPEAFF.

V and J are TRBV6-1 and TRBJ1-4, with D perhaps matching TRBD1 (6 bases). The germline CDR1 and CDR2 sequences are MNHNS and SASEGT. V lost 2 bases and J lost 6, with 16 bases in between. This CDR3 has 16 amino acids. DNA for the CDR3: TGTGCCAGCAGTGAATCAGTGGGGGGCCGTGATGAAAAACTGTTTTTT. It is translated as CASSESVGGRDEKLFF.

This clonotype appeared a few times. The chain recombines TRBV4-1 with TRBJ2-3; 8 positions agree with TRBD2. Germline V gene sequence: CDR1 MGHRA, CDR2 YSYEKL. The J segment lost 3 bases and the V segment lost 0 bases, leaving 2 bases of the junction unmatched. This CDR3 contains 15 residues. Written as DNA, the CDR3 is TGCGCCAGCAGCCAAGAGGAGCGGGAGACAGATACGCAGTATTTT. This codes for CASSQEERETDTQYF.

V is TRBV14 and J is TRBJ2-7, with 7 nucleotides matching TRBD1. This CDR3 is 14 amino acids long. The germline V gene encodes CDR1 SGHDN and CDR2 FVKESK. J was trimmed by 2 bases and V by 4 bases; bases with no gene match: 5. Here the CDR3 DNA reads TGTGCCAGCAGCCGCCAGGGGGTCGCCTACGAGCAGTACTTC. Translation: CASSRQGVAYEQYF.

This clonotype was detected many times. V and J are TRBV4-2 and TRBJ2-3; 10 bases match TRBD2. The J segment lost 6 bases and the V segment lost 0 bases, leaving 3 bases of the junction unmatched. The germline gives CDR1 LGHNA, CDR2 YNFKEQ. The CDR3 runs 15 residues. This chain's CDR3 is CASSQESGGADTQYF. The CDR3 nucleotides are TGTGCCAGCAGCCAAGAAAGCGGGGGGGCGGATACGCAGTATTTT.

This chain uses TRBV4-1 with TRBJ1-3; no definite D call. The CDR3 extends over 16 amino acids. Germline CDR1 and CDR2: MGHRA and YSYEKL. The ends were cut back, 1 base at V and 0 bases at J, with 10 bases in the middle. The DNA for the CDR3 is TGCGCCAGCAGCCAAGTATCTCGGGCCTCTGGAAACACCATATATTTT. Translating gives CASSQVSRASGNTIYF.

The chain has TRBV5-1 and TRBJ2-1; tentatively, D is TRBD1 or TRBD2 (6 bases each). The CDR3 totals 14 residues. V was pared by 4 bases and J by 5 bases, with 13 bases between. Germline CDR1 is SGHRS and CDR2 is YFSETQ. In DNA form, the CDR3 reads TGCGCCAGCAGCACTGAGGGGGGAGACAATGAGCAGTTCTTC. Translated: CASSTEGGDNEQFF. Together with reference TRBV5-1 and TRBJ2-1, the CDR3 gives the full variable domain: KAGVTQTPRYLIKTRGQQVTLSCSPISGHRSVSWYQQTPGQGLQFLFEYFSETQRNKGNFPGRFSGRQFSNSRSEMNVSTLELGDSALYLCASSTEGGDNEQFFGPGTRLTVL.

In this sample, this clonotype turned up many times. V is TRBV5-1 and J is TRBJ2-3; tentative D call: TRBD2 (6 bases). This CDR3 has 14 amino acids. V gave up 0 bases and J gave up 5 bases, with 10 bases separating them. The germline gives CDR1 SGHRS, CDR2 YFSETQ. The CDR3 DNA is TGCGCCAGCAGCTTGGCCCGGGAGAAAGATACGCAGTATTTT. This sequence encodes CASSLAREKDTQYF.

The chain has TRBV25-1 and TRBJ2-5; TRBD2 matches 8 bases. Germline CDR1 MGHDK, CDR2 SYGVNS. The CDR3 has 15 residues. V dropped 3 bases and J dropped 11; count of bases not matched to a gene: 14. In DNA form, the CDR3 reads TGTGCCAGCAGTGAGTTGACGGGGGGGTACAATGAGCAGTACTTC. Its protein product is CASSELTGGYNEQYF.

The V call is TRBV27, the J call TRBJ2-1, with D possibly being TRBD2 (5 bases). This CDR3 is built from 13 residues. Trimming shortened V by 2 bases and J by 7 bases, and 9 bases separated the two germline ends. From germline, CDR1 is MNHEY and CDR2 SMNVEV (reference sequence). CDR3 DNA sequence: TGTGCCAGCAGTTTAACCGGGATTAATGAGCAGTTCTTC. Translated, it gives CASSLTGINEQFF.

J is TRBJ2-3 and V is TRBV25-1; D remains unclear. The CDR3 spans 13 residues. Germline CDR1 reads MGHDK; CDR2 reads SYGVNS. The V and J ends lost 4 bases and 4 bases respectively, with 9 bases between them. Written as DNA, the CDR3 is TGTGCCAGCAGTGCGGCAGAGGCAGATACGCAGTATTTT. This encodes CASSAAEADTQYF.

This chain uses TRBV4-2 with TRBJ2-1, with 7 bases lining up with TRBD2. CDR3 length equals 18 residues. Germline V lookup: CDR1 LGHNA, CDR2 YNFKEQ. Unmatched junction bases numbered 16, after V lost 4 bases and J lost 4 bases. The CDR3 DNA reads TGTGCCAGCAGCCGACCCCTCTCTGGCGGGAGCGAATACAATGAGCAGTTCTTC. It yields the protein CASSRPLSGGSEYNEQFF.

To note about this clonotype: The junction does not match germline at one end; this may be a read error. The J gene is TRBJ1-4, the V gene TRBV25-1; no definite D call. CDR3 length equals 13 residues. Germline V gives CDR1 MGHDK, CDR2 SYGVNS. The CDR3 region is CASRPSANEKLFF. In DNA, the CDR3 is TGTGCCAGCCGTCCTTCCGCTAACGAAAAACTGTTTTTT.

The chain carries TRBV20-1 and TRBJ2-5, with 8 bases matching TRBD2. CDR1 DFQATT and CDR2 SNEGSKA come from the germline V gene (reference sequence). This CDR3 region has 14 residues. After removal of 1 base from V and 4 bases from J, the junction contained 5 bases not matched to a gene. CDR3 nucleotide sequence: TGCAGTGCTAGAGGGGACCTAGCGGGAGAGACCCAGTACTTC. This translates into CSARGDLAGETQYF.

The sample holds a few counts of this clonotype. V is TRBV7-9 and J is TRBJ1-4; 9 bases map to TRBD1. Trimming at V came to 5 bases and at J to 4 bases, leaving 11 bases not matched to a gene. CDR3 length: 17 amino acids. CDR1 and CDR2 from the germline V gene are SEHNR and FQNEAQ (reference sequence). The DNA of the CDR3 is TGTGCCAGCAGCCTAACAGCTCCGGGACAGGGTAATGAAAAACTGTTTTTT. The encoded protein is CASSLTAPGQGNEKLFF.

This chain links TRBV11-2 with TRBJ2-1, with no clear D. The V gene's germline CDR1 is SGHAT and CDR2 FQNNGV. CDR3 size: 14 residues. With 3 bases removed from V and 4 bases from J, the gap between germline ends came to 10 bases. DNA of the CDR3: TGTGCCAGCAGCTTCATACGTGGGTACAATGAGCAGTTCTTC. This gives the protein CASSFIRGYNEQFF.

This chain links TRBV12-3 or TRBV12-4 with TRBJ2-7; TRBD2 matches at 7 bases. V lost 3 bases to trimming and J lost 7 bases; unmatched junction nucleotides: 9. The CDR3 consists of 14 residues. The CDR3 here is CASSLGGSWDEQYF. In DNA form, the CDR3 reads TGTGCCAGCAGTTTGGGCGGGAGTTGGGATGAGCAGTACTTC.